This T cell receptor beta chain was recorded in a study of vaccination and CD4 T cells after COVID-19. Findings of the study overall: The median proportion of reactive clones detected only post-vaccination in convalescent patients was around 89%.

As for time point: late sampling 161 to 241 days after vaccination in three convalescent patients. Treatment in this sample: roughly 11-day PBMC culture with coronavirus spike peptide pools or control peptides (ViraFEST assay). Cultured CD4+ T-cell DNA underwent Oncomine TCR Beta short-read sequencing. TCRdb re-analysed the PCR reads in MiXCR, keeping a single row per CDR3 protein. The data hold about 21,000 distinct CDR3 sequences, with roughly 46% observed a single time. This CDR3 spans 16 amino acids. Germline V gene sequence: CDR1 SEHNR, CDR2 FQNEAQ (reference sequence). Trimming left V 6 bases short and J 4 bases short, with 21 bases between. As concerns this clonotype: Its matching antigen is unknown.

V usage is TRBV7-9 and J usage is TRBJ1-2; D possibly corresponds to TRBD1 (5 bases). The receptor was isolated from a human donor who had recovered from COVID-19. Sequenced material: CD4+ T cells from blood, cultured in vitro, taken about 7 months after SARS-CoV-2 vaccination. For the CDR3, the DNA is TGTGCCAGCAGTCTGAACCTGGCAGGGTCGGGCTATGGCTACACCTTC. Translation: CASSLNLAGSGYGYTF.